The 22 T cell receptor beta chains presented below share a single source sample, sequenced in a study of T cell repertoires in ileal Crohn's disease. This sample's time point: neoterminal ileum biopsy at postoperative endoscopy, about 6 months after surgery. Using immunoSEQ multiplex PCR, the repertoire was profiled, and TCRdb retains in-frame clones only, with some absent. The sample carries roughly 13,000 clones, roughly 80% recorded once. The sequenced sample consisted of ileal tissue. Receptors originate from an adult with Crohn's disease.

The chain has TRBV7-2 and TRBJ2-5; a possible D gene is TRBD2 (5 bases). CDR1 is SGHTA and CDR2 is FQGNSA in the germline V gene. The CDR3 loop spans 12 amino acids. V shed 1 base and J shed 7 bases, with 7 bases lying between them. The CDR3 region has the DNA TGTGCCAGCAGCTTAGACGAGGGGACCCAGTACTTC. Its protein is CASSLDEGTQYF.

The rearrangement joins TRBV7-2 to TRBJ1-1; 9 bases fit TRBD1. The CDR3 is 16 amino acids. CDR1 is SGHTA, CDR2 FQGNSA, per germline. Trimming at V came to 5 bases and at J to 4 bases, leaving 11 bases not matched to a gene. This CDR3 reads CASSTSAMTGGTEAFF. CDR3 in DNA: TGTGCCAGCAGCACCTCGGCGATGACAGGGGGCACTGAAGCTTTCTTT.

J is TRBJ1-5 and V is TRBV23-1, with 11 bases lining up with TRBD1. TRBV23-1 is an ORF; its function is uncertain. Germline trimming cut 0 bases from V and 2 bases from J; bases unmatched to any gene: 6. The CDR3 runs to 18 residues. The CDR3 DNA sequence: TGCGCCAGCAGTCAATCCGTGAGGACAGGGGGCGGCAATCAGCCCCAGCATTTT. Amino acids: CASSQSVRTGGGNQPQHF.

The rearrangement uses TRBV6-1 and TRBJ1-3; tentative D call: TRBD1 (5 bases). Germline CDR1 reads MNHNS; CDR2 reads SASEGT. V lost 2 bases, J lost 0 bases, and 8 bases lay in between. The CDR3 runs to 15 residues. The DNA of the CDR3 is TGTGCCAGCAGTGAACAGGGTGGCTCTGGAAACACCATATATTTT. This sequence encodes CASSEQGGSGNTIYF.

The chain recombines TRBV7-2 with TRBJ1-2; 11 nucleotides agree with TRBD1. Germline CDR1 reads SGHTA; CDR2 reads FQGNSA. The CDR3 is 15 amino acids. V lost 1 base and J lost 8; bases outside the gene matches: 6. The CDR3 DNA sequence: TGTGCCAGCAGCTTAGACCGGACAGGGGGCGAGGGCTACACCTTC. It yields the protein CASSLDRTGGEGYTF.

The chain has TRBV7-9 and TRBJ2-1, with 13 positions matching TRBD2. CDR3 size: 14 residues. Unmatched junction bases numbered 2, after V lost 5 bases and J lost 7 bases. In germline, CDR1 is SEHNR, CDR2 FQNEAQ (reference sequence). The CDR3, as DNA: TGTGCCAGCAGCCGGACTAGCGGGGGTAATGAGCAGTTCTTC. It encodes CASSRTSGGNEQFF.

The gene calls are TRBV5-4 and TRBJ2-5; 7 bases are a match to TRBD1. The CDR3 covers 13 residues. The germline V gene encodes CDR1 SGHNT and CDR2 YYREEE (reference sequence). Germline trimming cut 4 bases from V and 3 bases from J; bases unmatched to any gene: 3. CDR3: CASSNDREETQYF. CDR3 nucleotides: TGTGCCAGCAGCAATGACAGGGAAGAGACCCAGTACTTC.

V usage is TRBV29-1 and J usage is TRBJ2-3, with D perhaps matching TRBD2 (6 bases). This CDR3 has 13 amino acids. Germline V lookup: CDR1 SQVTM, CDR2 ANQGSEA. Trimming stripped 7 bases from V and 3 bases from J, with 14 bases between. In nucleotides, the CDR3 is TGCAGCGCCGGAGAGCGGGTGACAGATACGCAGTATTTT. Its protein product is CSAGERVTDTQYF.

CDR3 DNA: TGTGCCAGCAGCTTGAACAGGGGGGACGAGCAGTACTTC. Translation: CASSLNRGDEQYF. This sequence joins TRBV5-4 and TRBJ2-7, with TRBD1 identical over 8 bases. The junction had 2 bases not matched to a gene; V was cut back by 1 base and J by 5 bases. CDR3 length: 13 amino acids. Germline-derived CDR1 and CDR2 are SGHNT and YYREEE (reference sequence).

This clone was found once. V is TRBV5-1 and J is TRBJ2-7; 9 nucleotides match TRBD1. The V gene's germline CDR1 is SGHRS and CDR2 YFSETQ. Trimming removed 3 bases from V and 1 base from J; junction bases left unmatched: 5. CDR3 size: 15 residues. CDR3 sequence (DNA): TGCGCCAGCAGCTCACAGGGGGCCCCTTCCTACGAGCAGTACTTC. Translating gives CASSSQGAPSYEQYF.

V and J are TRBV6-5 and TRBJ1-4, with D uncertain. Germline CDR1 and CDR2: MNHEY and SVGAGI. The germline V and J ends were trimmed by 0 bases and 4 bases, with 6 bases remaining between them. This CDR3 has 14 residues. CDR3 residues: CASSYSQYNEKLFF. CDR3 coding DNA: TGTGCCAGCAGTTACTCACAGTATAATGAAAAACTGTTTTTT.

This clone was observed once. The rearrangement links TRBV5-1 to TRBJ1-6; the D gene is possibly TRBD1 (5 bases). The CDR3 has 16 amino acids. V was pared by 6 bases and J by 0 bases, with 13 bases between. Germline V lookup: CDR1 SGHRS, CDR2 YFSETQ. Here the CDR3 DNA reads TGCGCCAGCACGGCGGGGCGGAGCTCCTATAATTCACCCCTCCACTTT. It yields the protein CASTAGRSSYNSPLHF. Together with reference TRBV5-1 and TRBJ1-6, the CDR3 gives the full variable domain: KAGVTQTPRYLIKTRGQQVTLSCSPISGHRSVSWYQQTPGQGLQFLFEYFSETQRNKGNFPGRFSGRQFSNSRSEMNVSTLELGDSALYLCASTAGRSSYNSPLHFGNGTRLTVT.

This sequence joins TRBV18 and TRBJ2-3, with 10 bases that match TRBD1. The CDR3 is 18 residues long. Germline CDR1 KGHSH, CDR2 LQKENI. Losses at the gene ends were 3 bases for V and 1 base for J; bases not matched to a gene: 10. The CDR3 DNA is TGTGCCAGCTCACCTAACAGACGGGACAGGGGAGGCACAGATACGCAGTATTTT. Translating gives CASSPNRRDRGGTDTQYF.

A note on this clone: Other nucleotide sequences in the sample specify the same CDR3. V is TRBV7-9 and J is TRBJ2-5; 7 bases match TRBD1. V gave up 3 bases and J gave up 4 bases; unmatched junction bases: 2. The germline CDR1 and CDR2 sequences are SEHNR and FQNEAQ (reference sequence). The CDR3 sequence is 13 residues long. The CDR3 DNA is TGTGCCAGCAGCTTTGCAGGGGGAGAGACCCAGTACTTC. Translating it yields CASSFAGGETQYF.

The chain employs TRBV2 and TRBJ2-2; 8 positions agree with TRBD1. The CDR3 has 13 residues. V shed 6 bases and J 5 bases; nucleotides not matched to a gene: 2. CDR1 SNHLY and CDR2 FYNNEI come from the germline V gene. The CDR3 sequence: CASRTGVTGELFF. CDR3 sequence (DNA): TGTGCCAGCAGGACAGGGGTAACCGGGGAGCTGTTTTTT.

This clone was picked up a small number of times. The chain has TRBV2 and TRBJ1-4, with 10 nucleotides matching TRBD1. Losses at the gene ends were 8 bases for V and 8 bases for J; bases not matched to a gene: 8. CDR3 length equals 14 residues. The germline gives CDR1 SNHLY, CDR2 FYNNEI. The CDR3: CASSGTGAGEKLFF. The CDR3 DNA sequence: TGTGCCAGCTCTGGGACAGGGGCGGGAGAAAAACTGTTTTTT.

V and J are TRBV6-5 and TRBJ2-2, with a possible D match to TRBD2 (6 bases). CDR3 length: 15 amino acids. V was pared by 5 bases and J by 1 base, with 11 bases between. Germline lookup yields CDR1 MNHEY and CDR2 SVGAGI. The DNA of the CDR3 is TGTGCCAGCAGTCTGGCGGGGAGGAACACCGGGGAGCTGTTTTTT. This codes for CASSLAGRNTGELFF.

The chain is built from TRBV6-1 and TRBJ1-5, with 7 positions matching TRBD1. The V gene's germline CDR1 is MNHNS and CDR2 SASEGT. This CDR3 has 14 amino acids. V was pared by 0 bases and J by 4 bases, with 0 bases of the junction left unmatched. CDR3 bases: TGTGCCAGCAGTGAAGCGGACAGGAATCAGCCCCAGCATTTT. This codes for CASSEADRNQPQHF.

This chain connects TRBV11-3 to TRBJ2-5, with TRBD1 matching 9 bases. The V gene end was trimmed by 6 bases and the J gene end by 4 bases; junction bases not matched to a gene: 6. From germline, CDR1 is SGHNT and CDR2 YENEEA. CDR3 length: 14 amino acids. For the CDR3, the DNA is TGTGCCAGCAGTCGGACAGGGGAGCGAGAGACCCAGTACTTC. This sequence encodes CASSRTGERETQYF.

V usage is TRBV4-3 and J usage is TRBJ2-7; 8 bases match TRBD2. The CDR3 runs to 16 residues. The germline CDR1 and CDR2 sequences are LGHNA and YSLEER. V shed 0 bases and J 3 bases; nucleotides not matched to a gene: 7. CDR3 coding DNA: TGCGCCAGCAGCCAAGATCGGCGGGGGGTCTTCTACGAGCAGTACTTC. It specifies CASSQDRRGVFYEQYF.

The CDR3 spells CASPKDRGLRETQYF. CDR3 nucleotide sequence: TGTGCCAGCCCGAAGGACAGGGGGCTGCGGGAGACCCAGTACTTC. The chain recombines TRBV2 with TRBJ2-5; 11 positions match TRBD1. The germline V gene encodes CDR1 SNHLY and CDR2 FYNNEI. With V trimmed by 8 bases and J by 5 bases, 10 bases remained unmatched. This CDR3 spans 15 amino acids.

This chain connects TRBV28 to TRBJ1-2; the match to TRBD1 covers 8 bases. V lost 9 bases to trimming and J lost 4 bases; unmatched junction nucleotides: 4. CDR1 and CDR2 from the germline V gene are MDHEN and SYDVKM. CDR3 length: 12 amino acids. CDR3 sequence: CASSGTGYGYTF. In DNA, the CDR3 is TGTGCCAGTTCCGGGACAGGCTATGGCTACACCTTC.